The sequence of this TCR beta chain was determined in a study of CD8+ T cells in alopecia areata. Findings and limits, study-wide: Persistence during tofacitinib was seen for many expanded lesional clones in scalp and blood. Association of baseline CD8+ expansion with response is uncertain owing to one nonresponder.

As for treatment: oral pan-JAK inhibitor, 5-10 mg twice daily. Worth noting for this clone: Its antigen is unknown.

This CDR3 has 15 amino acids. Germline V lookup: CDR1 LGHNA, CDR2 YSLEER. V gave up 2 bases and J gave up 4 bases; unmatched junction bases: 5. It was cDNA, reverse transcribed from extracted RNA, that served as the sequencing template. Produced via immunoSEQ multiplex PCR; TCRdb's table is partial and in-frame only. The sample contains over 70,000 clones, around 66% of which appear only once. The chain links TRBV4-3 to TRBJ2-5; 9 bases line up with TRBD1. This sample comprised CD8+ T cells sorted from blood, obtained at week 24, from a patient treated with tofacitinib. The source is a human donor with alopecia areata. CDR3 sequence (DNA): TGCGCCAGCAGCCAAACCCAGACAGGGGGAGAGACCCAGTACTTC. Protein sequence: CASSQTQTGGETQYF.